A selection of T cell receptor beta chains follows, all from one sample in a study of cytomegalovirus exposure and HLA in healthy donors. Libraries were prepared by immunoSEQ multiplex PCR; TCRdb keeps only in-frame clonotypes and omits some of them. The sample lists 95,000 to 110,000 clones; about 81% were seen once. The sample was PBMCs. These receptor sequences come from a man aged 25 to 45 in good health and CMV-seropositive. Both conserved end residues are part of each CDR3. The D gene is left open where the match is weak. Only part of the rows carry a size: once, few, many, or a class if the clone is expanded.

abundance	j_gene	d_gene	v_gene	CDR3nt	CDR3aa
.	TRBJ2-1	.	TRBV5-1	TGCGCCAGCAGCTTGGGGTGGGGGCAGGTTGGGTCCTACAATGAGCAGTTCTTC	CASSLGWGQVGSYNEQFF
.	TRBJ2-7	TRBD1	TRBV10-2	TGCGCCAGCAGTGCCGACAGGGGGGCCTCCTACGAGCAGTACTTC	CASSADRGASYEQYF
few	TRBJ1-2	.	TRBV6-5	TGTGCCAGCAGTTTGCAGGGCTATGGCTACACCTTC	CASSLQGYGYTF
few	TRBJ1-1	.	TRBV5-4	TGTGCCAGCAGCTCGTTCAGGGGAAAAGGTGCTGAAGCTTTCTTT	CASSSFRGKGAEAFF
.	TRBJ1-1	TRBD1	TRBV30	TGTGCCTGGAGTGTCAGGGGGCGGGCTTTCTTT	CAWSVRGRAFF
few	TRBJ1-6	TRBD1	TRBV9	TGTGCCAGCAGCGTGGCGGGACAGAAAAATTCACCCCTCCACTTT	CASSVAGQKNSPLHF
.	TRBJ1-6	TRBD1	TRBV5-1	TGCGCCAGCAGCCCTGGGACAGGGACAGCGAATTCACCCCTCCACTTT	CASSPGTGTANSPLHF
.	TRBJ1-3	.	TRBV6-1	TGTGCCAGCAGTTTTGACCGCAGGGAAGGGAACACCATATATTTT	CASSFDRREGNTIYF
.	TRBJ2-1	.	TRBV21-1	TGTGCCAGCAGCAAAGAACAGGGGCAATTTTGGGATTCCTACAATGAGCAGTTCTTC	CASSKEQGQFWDSYNEQFF
.	TRBJ1-6	.	TRBV27	TGTGCCAGCAGCCGGGGATGGACGGGCGATTCACCCCTCCACTTT	CASSRGWTGDSPLHF
.	TRBJ1-6	.	TRBV5-5	TGTGCCAGCAGAGAAACCGGGACATCGAATTCACCCCTCCACTTT	CASRETGTSNSPLHF